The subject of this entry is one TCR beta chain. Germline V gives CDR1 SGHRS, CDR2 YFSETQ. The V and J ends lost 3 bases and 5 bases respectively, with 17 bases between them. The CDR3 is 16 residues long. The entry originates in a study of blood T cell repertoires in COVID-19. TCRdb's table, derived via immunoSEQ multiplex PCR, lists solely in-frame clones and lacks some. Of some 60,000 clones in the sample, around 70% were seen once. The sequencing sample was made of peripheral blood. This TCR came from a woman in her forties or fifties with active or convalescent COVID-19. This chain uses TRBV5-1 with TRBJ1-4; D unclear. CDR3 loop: CASSSSFGEYNEKLFF. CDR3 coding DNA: TGCGCCAGCAGCTCAAGCTTCGGGGAATACAATGAAAAACTGTTTTTT.